This note documents a single T cell receptor beta chain sequence. J was trimmed by 2 bases and V by 3 bases; bases with no gene match: 1. This CDR3 region has 14 residues. Germline lookup yields CDR1 SGHTS and CDR2 YDEGEE. The data are from a study of blood T cell repertoires in COVID-19. Overall study context: Sites in the United States, Italy and Spain provided acute and convalescent COVID-19 samples. Sources were T cells, B-cell-depleted T cells, or PBMCs; the material itself was cDNA or gDNA.

Original processing notes: Reference gene primer amplification yielded estimated nucleated cell counts. The assay was immunoSEQ multiplex PCR, and TCRdb's table has in-frame clones only and misses some. The V and J calls and clone size are taken from that table; D and trimming were inferred from the DNA. The top ten clones hold about 4% of a sample with about 51,000 clones, about 86% of them seen once. The chain combines TRBV5-8 with TRBJ1-2; 10 bases map to TRBD1. Sequencing used peripheral blood. This receptor was taken from an elderly man with active COVID-19. The CDR3 region has the DNA TGTGCCAGCAGCTCGGGACAGGGGAACTATGGCTACACCTTC. Translated: CASSSGQGNYGYTF.